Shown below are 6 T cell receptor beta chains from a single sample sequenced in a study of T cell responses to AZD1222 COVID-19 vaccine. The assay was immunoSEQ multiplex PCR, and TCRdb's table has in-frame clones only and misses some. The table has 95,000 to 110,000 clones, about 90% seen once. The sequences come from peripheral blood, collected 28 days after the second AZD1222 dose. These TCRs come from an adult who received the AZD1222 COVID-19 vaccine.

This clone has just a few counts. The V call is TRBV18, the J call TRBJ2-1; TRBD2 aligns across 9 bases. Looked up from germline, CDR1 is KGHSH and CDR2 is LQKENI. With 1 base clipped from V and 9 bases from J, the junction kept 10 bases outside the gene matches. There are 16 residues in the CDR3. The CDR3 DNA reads TGTGCCAGCTCACCACTCCTCGGCGGGGGGGCCGGTGAGCAGTTCTTC. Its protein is CASSPLLGGGAGEQFF.

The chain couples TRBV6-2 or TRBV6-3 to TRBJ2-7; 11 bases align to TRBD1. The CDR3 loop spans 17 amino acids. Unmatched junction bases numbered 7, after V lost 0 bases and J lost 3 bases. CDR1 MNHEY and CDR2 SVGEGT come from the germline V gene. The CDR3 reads CASSYSIGQGALYEQYF. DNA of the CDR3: TGTGCCAGCAGTTACTCGATCGGACAGGGGGCTCTCTACGAGCAGTACTTC.

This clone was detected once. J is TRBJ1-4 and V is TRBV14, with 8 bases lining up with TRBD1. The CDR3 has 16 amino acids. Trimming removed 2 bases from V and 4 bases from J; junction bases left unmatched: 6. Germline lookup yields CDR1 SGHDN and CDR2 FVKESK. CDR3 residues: CASSQTGTGFNEKLFF. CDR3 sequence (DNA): TGTGCCAGCAGCCAAACTGGGACAGGCTTTAATGAAAAACTGTTTTTT.

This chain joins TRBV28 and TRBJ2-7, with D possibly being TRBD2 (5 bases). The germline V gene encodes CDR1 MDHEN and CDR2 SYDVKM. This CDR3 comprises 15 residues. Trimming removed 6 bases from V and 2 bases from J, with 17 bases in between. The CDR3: CASSPGVGSPYEQYF. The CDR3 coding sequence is TGTGCCAGCAGCCCCGGGGTGGGGAGTCCCTACGAGCAGTACTTC.

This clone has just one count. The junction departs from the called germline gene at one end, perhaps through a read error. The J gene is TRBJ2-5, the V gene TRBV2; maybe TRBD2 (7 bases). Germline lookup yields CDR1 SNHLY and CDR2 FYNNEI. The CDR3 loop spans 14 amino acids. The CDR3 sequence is CASREGGGQETQYF. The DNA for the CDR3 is TGTGCCAGCCGTGAAGGGGGGGGGCAAGAGACCCAGTACTTC.

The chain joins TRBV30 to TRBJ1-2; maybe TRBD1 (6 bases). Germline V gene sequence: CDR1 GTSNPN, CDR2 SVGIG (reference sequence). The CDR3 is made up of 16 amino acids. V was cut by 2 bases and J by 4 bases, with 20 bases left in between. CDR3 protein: CAWSPLDRPTLYGYTF. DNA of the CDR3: TGTGCCTGGAGTCCACTCGACAGGCCAACTCTCTATGGCTACACCTTC.